These T cell receptor beta chains were read from a single sample in a study of blood T cell repertoires in COVID-19. TCRdb's table, derived via immunoSEQ multiplex PCR, lists solely in-frame clones and lacks some. Counted here are roughly 34,000 clones, approximately 77% occurring once; the ten biggest clones make up under 20%. Material: peripheral blood. All receptors come from a human donor in a cohort sampled during active COVID-19. Both conserved end residues are part of each CDR3. D genes are given only for firm matches. A row's size may be missing; if present it is once, few, many or a size class.

>TRBJ2-1|many|TRBD2|TRBV7-6
CASSQIFSGGANEQFF
TGTGCCAGCAGCCAAATTTTTAGCGGGGGGGCCAATGAGCAGTTCTTC
>TRBJ1-2|-|TRBD1|TRBV5-1
CASSRGPLRTGGGYTF
TGCGCCAGCAGCCGAGGACCCCTACGGACAGGGGGTGGCTACACCTTC
>TRBJ2-3|few|-|TRBV24-1
CATSAGGTVGVTQYF
TGTGCCACCAGTGCAGGAGGGACAGTTGGTGTTACGCAGTATTTT
>TRBJ2-7|-|TRBD1|TRBV5-6
CASSARGRPYEQYF
TGTGCCAGCAGCGCGAGGGGGCGCCCTTACGAGCAGTACTTC
>TRBJ1-2|-|-|TRBV23-1
CASSQAHPRAANYGYTF
TGCGCCAGCAGTCAGGCCCACCCCAGGGCCGCTAACTATGGCTACACCTTC
>TRBJ2-1|-|-|TRBV10-3
CAISDLNEQFF
TGTGCCATCAGTGACCTTAATGAGCAGTTCTTC
>TRBJ1-5|-|TRBD1|TRBV6-5
CASSYSRADRQPQHF
TGTGCCAGCAGTTACTCAAGGGCGGACAGGCAGCCCCAGCATTTT
>TRBJ2-3|-|TRBD2|TRBV7-7
CASSASGGADTQYF
TGTGCCAGCAGCGCGAGCGGGGGGGCAGATACGCAGTATTTT
>TRBJ1-1|-|TRBD1|TRBV3-1/TRBV3-2
CASSLRTGQVNTEAFF
TGTGCCAGCAGCCTCAGGACAGGGCAAGTGAACACTGAAGCTTTCTTT
>TRBJ1-1|-|-|TRBV27
CASSYLKNTEAFF
TGTGCCAGCAGTTACTTGAAGAACACTGAAGCTTTCTTT
>TRBJ1-2|-|-|TRBV30
CASKQTAYGYTF
TGTGCCTCCAAACAGACCGCTTATGGCTACACCTTC
>TRBJ1-2|-|-|TRBV12-3/TRBV12-4
CASSPQANYGYTF
TGTGCCAGCAGCCCGCAGGCCAACTATGGCTACACCTTC
>TRBJ1-6|-|-|TRBV27
CASTVYGLNSPLHF
TGTGCCAGCACGGTTTACGGGTTAAATTCACCCCTCCACTTT
>TRBJ1-1|-|TRBD1|TRBV20-1
CSAEDRAEAFF
TGCAGTGCTGAGGACAGGGCTGAAGCTTTCTTT
>TRBJ2-2|once|TRBD1|TRBV15
CATSRGTGGASTGELFF
TGTGCCACCAGCAGAGGGACAGGGGGCGCAAGCACCGGGGAGCTGTTTTTT
>TRBJ1-6|-|-|TRBV5-4
CASSLAGNNSPLHF
TGTGCCAGCAGCTTGGCGGGGAACAATTCACCCCTCCACTTT
>TRBJ2-7|few|TRBD1|TRBV4-1
CASSQWTGYEQYF
TGCGCCAGCAGCCAGTGGACAGGGTACGAGCAGTACTTC
>TRBJ1-1|few|TRBD1|TRBV30
CAWDGQAGTEAFF
TGTGCCTGGGACGGACAGGCAGGAACTGAAGCTTTCTTT
>TRBJ1-2|once|-|TRBV9
CASSVGGGRGYTF
TGTGCCAGCAGCGTAGGTGGGGGCAGGGGCTACACCTTC
>TRBJ2-5|few|-|TRBV10-1
CASSGTAQETQYF
TGCGCCAGCAGTGGGACAGCCCAAGAGACCCAGTACTTC